This TCR beta chain was sequenced in a study of OX40 agonist ivuxolimab in advanced cancers. The V and J ends lost 0 bases and 5 bases respectively, with 5 bases between them. The CDR3 loop spans 13 amino acids. Germline V lookup: CDR1 ENHRY, CDR2 SYGVKD. TCRdb keeps only in-frame clones here, not all; method: immunoSEQ multiplex PCR. The data hold tens of thousands of clones, with 88% observed a single time. The TCR was taken from an adult with an advanced solid tumor such as melanoma, head and neck, liver or kidney cancer. The J gene is TRBJ2-1, the V gene TRBV10-3, with D uncertain. Sequencing was performed on CD4+ or CD8+ T cells sorted from blood, taken in a trial of the OX40 agonist ivuxolimab. CDR3 sequence: CAISESYNNEQFF. The CDR3 nucleotides read TGTGCCATCAGTGAGTCCTACAACAATGAGCAGTTCTTC.